The T cell receptor (beta chain) described here comes from a study of graft-versus-host responses after intestinal transplantation. In the study overall: Grafts that recipients had were multivisceral, liver-intestinal, or isolated intestinal transplants. Induction using anti-thymocyte globulin, followed by tacrolimus and steroids for roughly 3 years, was given to all recipients. Broader study findings: Across patients carrying graft-donor T cell macrochimerism, allografts held high graft-versus-host to host-versus-graft clonal ratios.

Comment on this clone: The antigen is unknown.

Measured with immunoSEQ multiplex PCR; TCRdb has only the in-frame clones, and not every one. The data contain 40,000 or so clones, 89% of them seen just once; the ten biggest clones take up approximately 7.1%. This CDR3 is 14 amino acids long. Germline CDR1 reads MNHNS; CDR2 reads SASEGT. V shed 6 bases and J shed 2 bases, with 14 bases lying between them. V and J are TRBV6-1 and TRBJ2-7, with D possibly being TRBD2 (6 bases). This TCR came from a human patient who received an intestinal transplant, so some T cells may come from the graft donor. This specimen was PBMCs, taken roughly 270 days after transplant. The CDR3 is CASSSTRGPYEQYF. CDR3 DNA sequence: TGTGCCAGCAGCTCGACGCGGGGTCCCTACGAGCAGTACTTC.